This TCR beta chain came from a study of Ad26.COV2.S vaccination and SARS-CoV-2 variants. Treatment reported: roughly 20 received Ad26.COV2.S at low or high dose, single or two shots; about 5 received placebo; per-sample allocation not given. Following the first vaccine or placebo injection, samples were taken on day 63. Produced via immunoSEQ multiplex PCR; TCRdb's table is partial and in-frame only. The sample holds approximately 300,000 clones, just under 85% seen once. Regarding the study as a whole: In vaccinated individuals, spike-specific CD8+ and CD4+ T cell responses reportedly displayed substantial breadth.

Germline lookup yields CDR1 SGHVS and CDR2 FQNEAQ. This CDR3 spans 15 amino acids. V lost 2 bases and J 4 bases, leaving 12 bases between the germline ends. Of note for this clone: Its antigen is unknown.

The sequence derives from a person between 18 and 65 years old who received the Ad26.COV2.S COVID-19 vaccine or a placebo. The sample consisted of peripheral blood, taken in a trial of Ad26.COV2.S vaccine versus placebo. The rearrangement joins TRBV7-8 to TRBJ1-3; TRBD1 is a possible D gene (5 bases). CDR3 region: CASSLRAGRGNTIYF. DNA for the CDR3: TGTGCCAGCAGCTTAAGGGCAGGGAGAGGAAACACCATATATTTT.